These T cell receptor beta chains were read from a single sample in a study of shared clonotypes between healthy human individuals. Here immunoSEQ multiplex PCR was the method, and the copy in TCRdb shows in-frame clones only, minus some. The profile shows about 2 million clones, 95% of them singletons. Sequencing input: naive CD4+ T cells sorted from blood. The source of these receptors is a man aged 18 to 29 in good health. Both conserved end residues are part of each CDR3. Each record gives: D gene, clone size, J gene, V gene, CDR3 protein, CDR3 DNA. A D gene is named only where the DNA matches it firmly. Expanded clones get a size class; other rows say once, few or many, or leave the size out.

d_gene: TRBD2
abundance: .
j_gene: TRBJ2-1
v_gene: TRBV19
CDR3aa: CASSPNWRGNEQFF
CDR3nt: TGTGCCAGTAGTCCCAATTGGCGGGGGAATGAGCAGTTCTTC

d_gene: .
abundance: few
j_gene: TRBJ2-2
v_gene: TRBV5-1
CDR3aa: CASSLAGGELFF
CDR3nt: TGCGCCAGCAGCTTGGCTGGCGGGGAGCTGTTTTTT

d_gene: .
abundance: .
j_gene: TRBJ1-5
v_gene: TRBV28
CDR3aa: CASSSLRDPSSYQPQHF
CDR3nt: TGTGCCAGCAGTTCCCTAAGGGACCCAAGTAGCTATCAGCCCCAGCATTTT

d_gene: TRBD1
abundance: .
j_gene: TRBJ1-1
v_gene: TRBV5-4
CDR3aa: CASSFDTGGGTEAFF
CDR3nt: TGTGCCAGCAGCTTCGATACAGGGGGCGGCACTGAAGCTTTCTTT

d_gene: TRBD1
abundance: .
j_gene: TRBJ1-1
v_gene: TRBV6-5
CDR3aa: CASSQGQGVTEAFF
CDR3nt: TGTGCCAGCAGCCAGGGACAGGGTGTCACTGAAGCTTTCTTT

d_gene: .
abundance: .
j_gene: TRBJ2-7
v_gene: TRBV10-3
CDR3aa: CARRTGDPNF
CDR3nt: TGTGCCAGACGGACGGGGGACCCTAACTTC

d_gene: TRBD1
abundance: .
j_gene: TRBJ1-2
v_gene: TRBV5-1
CDR3aa: CASTDPAQGERGYTF
CDR3nt: TGCGCCAGCACCGATCCCGCCCAGGGGGAAAGGGGCTACACCTTC

d_gene: .
abundance: .
j_gene: TRBJ1-3
v_gene: TRBV18
CDR3aa: CASSPGTGASGNTIYF
CDR3nt: TGTGCCAGCTCACCGGGGACTGGGGCCTCTGGAAACACCATATATTTT

d_gene: .
abundance: once
j_gene: TRBJ1-1
v_gene: TRBV6-5
CDR3aa: CASSYARGVATEAFF
CDR3nt: TGTGCCAGCAGTTACGCGCGGGGCGTCGCGACTGAAGCTTTCTTT

d_gene: TRBD1
abundance: .
j_gene: TRBJ1-5
v_gene: TRBV5-6
CDR3aa: CASSLEGQGGQPQHF
CDR3nt: TGTGCCAGCAGCTTGGAGGGACAGGGGGGTCAGCCCCAGCATTTT

d_gene: TRBD1
abundance: .
j_gene: TRBJ1-4
v_gene: TRBV30
CDR3aa: CAWSKSRDRGTTNEKLFF
CDR3nt: TGTGCCTGGAGTAAAAGCCGGGACAGGGGAACTACTAATGAAAAACTGTTTTTT

d_gene: .
abundance: .
j_gene: TRBJ2-1
v_gene: TRBV4-1
CDR3aa: CASSQRDSYNEQFF
CDR3nt: TGCGCCAGCAGCCAACGGGACTCTTACAATGAGCAGTTCTTC

d_gene: TRBD2
abundance: .
j_gene: TRBJ2-1
v_gene: TRBV18
CDR3aa: CASSALAGGNNEQFF
CDR3nt: TGTGCCAGCTCAGCCCTAGCGGGGGGTAACAATGAGCAGTTCTTC

d_gene: TRBD2
abundance: .
j_gene: TRBJ2-1
v_gene: TRBV9
CDR3aa: CASSVSGTSPTEQFF
CDR3nt: TGTGCCAGCAGCGTGTCCGGGACTAGCCCCACTGAGCAGTTCTTC

d_gene: .
abundance: .
j_gene: TRBJ2-2
v_gene: TRBV2
CDR3aa: CASRVGPYTGELFF
CDR3nt: TGTGCCAGCAGGGTAGGCCCCTACACCGGGGAGCTGTTTTTT

d_gene: .
abundance: .
j_gene: TRBJ1-2
v_gene: TRBV27
CDR3aa: CASSWRGTNYGYTF
CDR3nt: TGTGCCAGCAGTTGGAGAGGAACTAACTATGGCTACACCTTC